This passage covers 25 T cell receptor beta chains from one sample sequenced in a study of shared clonotypes between healthy human individuals (dated by TCRdb to about 2020). Library method: the immunoSEQ multiplex PCR assay. Not all clones reach the TCRdb copy of this immuneACCESS table, which keeps in-frame sequences only. Checked studies attribute under half of the gap to unresolved V genes and leave the rest unexplained. A total of under 600,000 clones appear in this sample, about 96% of them only once. The top ten constitute about 0.06% of the sample. The material sequenced was naive CD4+ T cells sorted from blood. The cell subset or site label of this sample denotes: CD45RA+ positively selected. These TCRs come from a woman aged 25 to 39 in good health.

The V and J genes are TRBV2 and TRBJ1-1, with D unresolved. V shed 5 bases and J shed 3 bases, with 4 bases lying between them. CDR1 is SNHLY and CDR2 is FYNNEI in the germline V gene. This CDR3 is built from 11 residues. CDR3 protein: CASSFYTEAFF. As DNA, the CDR3 is TGTGCCAGCAGTTTTTACACTGAAGCTTTCTTT.

Turning to this clone: Other DNA sequences within the sample encode an identical CDR3. The V gene is TRBV28, the J gene TRBJ2-7, with TRBD2 matching 9 bases. Per the germline V gene, CDR1 is MDHEN and CDR2 is SYDVKM. J gave up 1 base and V 4 bases, and 5 bases lay outside the gene matches. The CDR3 runs to 15 residues. Here the CDR3 DNA reads TGTGCCAGCAGTTCCGCCCTAGCGGGATCCTACGAGCAGTACTTC. This translates into CASSSALAGSYEQYF.

In DNA, the CDR3 is TGTGCCAGCAGCGTGCCAGGGCTTGGCGCAGCCTACGAGCAGTACTTC. This codes for CASSVPGLGAAYEQYF. V gene TRBV7-9 combines with J gene TRBJ2-7; a possible D gene is TRBD1 (5 bases). V lost 5 bases, J lost 2 bases, and 19 bases lay in between. The CDR3 totals 16 residues. CDR1 is SEHNR and CDR2 is FQNEAQ in the germline V gene (reference sequence).

V usage is TRBV25-1 and J usage is TRBJ2-3; TRBD2 agrees at 12 bases. J was trimmed by 2 bases and V by 4 bases; bases with no gene match: 4. In germline, CDR1 is MGHDK, CDR2 SYGVNS. This CDR3 is 16 amino acids long. The CDR3 protein is CASSGRLAGVTDTQYF. CDR3 sequence (DNA): TGTGCCAGCAGTGGCCGACTAGCGGGGGTCACAGATACGCAGTATTTT.

This sequence joins TRBV4-1 and TRBJ2-7; D gene unclear. This CDR3 spans 14 amino acids. V lost 2 bases and J lost 0, with 8 bases in between. Germline V CDR1 and CDR2: MGHRA, YSYEKL. CDR3: CASSQLRSSYEQYF. The CDR3 DNA follows: TGCGCCAGCAGCCAATTAAGAAGCTCCTACGAGCAGTACTTC.

The rearrangement links TRBV5-1 to TRBJ1-2; a weak D match, TRBD1 (5 bases). Trimming cost V 6 bases and J 6 bases, with 15 bases left between them. The germline gives CDR1 SGHRS, CDR2 YFSETQ. The CDR3 is made up of 13 amino acids. DNA of the CDR3: TGCGCCAGCACCCGAGGGTGGGGCCATGGCTACACCTTC. This codes for CASTRGWGHGYTF.

The CDR3: CASSNSRTAKVSEAFF. CDR3 DNA: TGTGCCAGCAGCAATTCCCGGACAGCCAAGGTCTCTGAAGCTTTCTTT. This chain joins TRBV11-2 and TRBJ1-1, with D possibly being TRBD1 (6 bases). CDR3 length: 16 amino acids. Trimming pared 5 bases from V and 6 bases from J, leaving 22 bases between. CDR1 is SGHAT and CDR2 is FQNNGV in the germline V gene.

The chain employs TRBV7-9 and TRBJ1-4; possible D gene TRBD1, 5 bases. The CDR3 spans 15 residues. CDR1 and CDR2 (germline): SEHNR, FQNEAQ (reference sequence). V lost 5 bases and J 7 bases, leaving 17 bases between the germline ends. Here the CDR3 DNA reads TGTGCCAGCAGCCGTCGGGACCTGAGGGGTGAAAAACTGTTTTTT. Translation gives CASSRRDLRGEKLFF.

The rearrangement uses TRBV11-3 and TRBJ2-5; D unresolved. The CDR3 runs 15 residues. V was cut by 5 bases and J by 5 bases, with 18 bases left in between. The germline CDR1 and CDR2 sequences are SGHNT and YENEEA. CDR3 nucleotide sequence: TGTGCCAGCAGCCCCGGACCGGGCATGGATGAGACCCAGTACTTC. Encoded protein: CASSPGPGMDETQYF. Complete variable domain (other parts from reference TRBV11-3 and TRBJ2-5): EAGVVQSPRYKIIEKKQPVAFWCNPISGHNTLYWYLQNLGQGPELLIRYENEEAVDDSQLPKDRFSAERLKGVDSTLKIQPAELGDSAVYLCASSPGPGMDETQYFGPGTRLLVL.

The chain joins TRBV5-1 to TRBJ2-5, with TRBD1 identical over 9 bases. The DNA end is a closer match to TRBJ2-7, so the J assignment may be wrong. The CDR3 runs 13 residues. Germline CDR1 is SGHRS and CDR2 is YFSETQ. The CDR3 DNA reads TGCGCCAGCAGCGGGACAGGGAACTACGAGCAGTACTTC. It codes for CASSGTGNYEQYF.

The chain recombines TRBV11-2 with TRBJ2-7; D possibly uses TRBD1 or TRBD2 (5 bases each). The V end was cut by 2 bases, the J end by 3 bases, with 14 bases between. Germline V gene data show CDR1 as SGHAT and CDR2 as FQNNGV. This CDR3 has 15 amino acids. The CDR3 is CASSLIGTIIYEQYF. As DNA, the CDR3 is TGTGCCAGCAGCTTAATCGGGACCATTATCTACGAGCAGTACTTC.

The rearrangement uses TRBV28 and TRBJ1-5, with D hard to call. Per germline, CDR1 MDHEN and CDR2 SYDVKM. Trimming took off 3 bases at V and 4 bases at J, with 7 bases between the two ends. CDR3 length equals 13 residues. In nucleotides, the CDR3 is TGTGCCAGCAGTTTGAATCAGAATCAGCCCCAGCATTTT. It codes for CASSLNQNQPQHF.

The rearrangement uses TRBV18 and TRBJ2-2, with 11 bases aligning to TRBD2. CDR1 and CDR2 from the germline V gene are KGHSH and LQKENI. Trimming removed 2 bases from V and 2 bases from J; junction bases left unmatched: 4. This CDR3 has 17 amino acids. The CDR3 region is CASSPSGTSGNTGELFF. The DNA of the CDR3 is TGTGCCAGCTCACCATCCGGGACTAGCGGCAACACCGGGGAGCTGTTTTTT.

J is TRBJ2-5 and V is TRBV27; D possibly corresponds to TRBD1 (7 bases). TRBJ2-7 explains the end of the DNA better; the J call may be wrong. The CDR3 sequence is 14 residues long. The germline CDR1 and CDR2 sequences are MNHEY and SMNVEV (reference sequence). The CDR3 reads CASNNLRGAYEQYF. CDR3 bases: TGTGCCAGCAACAATCTCAGGGGGGCTTACGAGCAGTACTTC.

V gene TRBV5-8 combines with J gene TRBJ2-7; 16 bases are shared with TRBD2. This CDR3 has 18 residues. Germline V CDR1 and CDR2: SGHTS, YDEGEE. V shed 0 bases and J 1 base; nucleotides not matched to a gene: 4. The CDR3 nucleotides are TGTGCCAGCAGCTTGGCCCTGGGACTAGCGGGAGGGTCCTACGAGCAGTACTTC. This encodes CASSLALGLAGGSYEQYF.

This chain links TRBV6-5 with TRBJ1-6; 7 bases map to TRBD1. Trimming took 0 bases from V and 10 from J; bases not matched to a gene: 6. CDR1 is MNHEY and CDR2 is SVGAGI in the germline V gene. CDR3 length equals 15 residues. CDR3 in DNA: TGTGCCAGCAGTTACTCTAGGGGGCCGGGGTCACCCCTCCACTTT. The encoded protein is CASSYSRGPGSPLHF.

This chain links TRBV19 with TRBJ2-5; tentatively, D is TRBD2 (6 bases). Germline V gene sequence: CDR1 LNHDA, CDR2 SQIVND (reference sequence). The CDR3 length is 11 residues. V was cut by 5 bases and J by 5 bases, with 6 bases left in between. The CDR3 coding sequence is TGTGCCAGTAGTGCGGGGGAGACCCAGTACTTC. Encoded protein: CASSAGETQYF.

The chain is built from TRBV2 and TRBJ2-7; 7 bases are shared with TRBD1. This CDR3 comprises 15 residues. Germline CDR1 SNHLY, CDR2 FYNNEI. J lost 2 bases, V lost 6 bases, and 10 bases had no gene match. The CDR3 DNA reads TGTGCCAGCAGGGCAGATCGGACAGGCCCCTACGAGCAGTACTTC. Amino acids: CASRADRTGPYEQYF.

The rearrangement links TRBV28 to TRBJ2-2; D is ambiguous. Trimming removed 3 bases at V and 6 bases at J, with 14 bases between. Germline V gene data show CDR1 as MDHEN and CDR2 as SYDVKM. The CDR3 loop spans 15 amino acids. The chain's CDR3 is CASSLSRFLSGELFF. The CDR3 DNA sequence: TGTGCCAGCAGTTTGTCGAGGTTCTTGTCCGGGGAGCTGTTTTTT.

The chain couples TRBV28 to TRBJ2-1; D unresolved. The V end lost 7 bases, the J end lost 4 bases, and 14 bases lay between the germline ends. This CDR3 contains 14 residues. Germline V gene sequence: CDR1 MDHEN, CDR2 SYDVKM. The CDR3 spells CASNPPGTYNEQFF. In DNA form, the CDR3 reads TGTGCCAGCAACCCTCCCGGCACTTACAATGAGCAGTTCTTC.

The chain has TRBV27 and TRBJ2-5; D is ambiguous. Near its end, the DNA agrees better with TRBJ2-7, so the J call may be wrong. Germline V CDR1 and CDR2: MNHEY, SMNVEV (reference sequence). This CDR3 has 14 residues. The CDR3 region is CASSLTGTTYEQYF. CDR3 DNA sequence: TGTGCCAGCAGTTTAACGGGTACCACCTACGAGCAGTACTTC.

The V gene is TRBV29-1, the J gene TRBJ2-2, with TRBD1 as a possible D gene (6 bases). V lost 6 bases and J lost 2, with 13 bases in between. CDR1 SQVTM and CDR2 ANQGSEA come from the germline V gene. The length of the CDR3 is 14 residues. This chain's CDR3 is CSVPGQGNTGELFF. CDR3 DNA: TGCAGCGTCCCGGGACAAGGAAACACCGGGGAGCTGTTTTTT.

The CDR3 sequence: CASSFEDEQFF. In DNA, the CDR3 is TGTGCCAGCAGTTTCGAGGACGAGCAGTTCTTC. V and J are TRBV28 and TRBJ2-1, with D unresolved. The V gene lost 3 bases and the J gene lost 10 bases, with 7 bases spanning the gap. CDR1 MDHEN and CDR2 SYDVKM come from the germline V gene. The CDR3 covers 11 residues.

This clone was detected a few times. The chain is built from TRBV30 and TRBJ1-6; D gene uncertain. Per germline, CDR1 GTSNPN and CDR2 SVGIG (reference sequence). The V end lost 2 bases, the J end lost 6 bases, and 8 bases lay between the germline ends. The CDR3 spans 13 residues. In DNA, the CDR3 is TGTGCCTGGAGTCGGGGTGGTAATTCACCCCTCCACTTT. Residues: CAWSRGGNSPLHF.

This rearrangement joins TRBV28 to TRBJ2-7, with D perhaps matching TRBD1 (6 bases). Trimming cost V 5 bases and J 1 base, with 15 bases left between them. Germline CDR1 and CDR2: MDHEN and SYDVKM. The CDR3 extends over 15 amino acids. In DNA, the CDR3 is TGTGCCAGCAGTGGTGGGGGCTTGGAATCCTACGAGCAGTACTTC. Translating gives CASSGGGLESYEQYF.